What follows describes a single TCR beta chain. Its antigen is undetermined. This CDR3 is also generated by other DNA sequences in the sample. The J segment lost 4 bases and the V segment lost 4 bases, leaving 4 bases of the junction unmatched. The CDR3 length is 13 residues. Looked up from germline, CDR1 is MGHRA and CDR2 is YSYEKL. Naive CD8 populations comprised CD45RO-negative cells positively selected for CCR7, excluding terminally differentiated effector memory CD45RA+ cells. The data were taken from a study of shared clonotypes between healthy human individuals. Study at large: Per donor, CD8 memory used one plate, CD8 naive used two, CD4 memory used three and CD4 naive used three.

Regarding the study as a whole: Generation of non-shared clonotypes was less probable than generation of clonotypes shared by all four donors. An expected dependence of interdonor clonotype sharing on sequencing depth was noted.

Template for every sorted-subset replicate PCR totaled about 0.2 ug DNA, approximately 30,000 T cell genomes. Method: immunoSEQ multiplex PCR; TCRdb's copy keeps in-frame clones and lacks some. The sample consists of 630,000 or so clones, nearly 98% of them appearing once. This chain uses TRBV4-1 with TRBJ2-7, with TRBD2 identical over 7 bases. Sequencing was performed on naive CD8+ T cells sorted from blood. This TCR came from a man younger than 40 in good health. The CDR3 loop reads CASSLRLAYEQYF. CDR3 bases: TGCGCCAGCAGCCTCCGACTAGCTTACGAGCAGTACTTC.